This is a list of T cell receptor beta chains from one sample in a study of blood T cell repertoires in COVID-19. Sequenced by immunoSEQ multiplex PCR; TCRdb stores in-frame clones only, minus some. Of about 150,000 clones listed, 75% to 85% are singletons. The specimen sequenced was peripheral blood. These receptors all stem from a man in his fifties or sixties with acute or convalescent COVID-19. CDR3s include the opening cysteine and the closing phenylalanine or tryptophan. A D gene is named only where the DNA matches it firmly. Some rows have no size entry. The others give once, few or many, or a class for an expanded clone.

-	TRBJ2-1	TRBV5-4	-	CASSPRENSEQFF	TGTGCCAGCAGCCCCCGTGAGAACAGTGAGCAGTTCTTC
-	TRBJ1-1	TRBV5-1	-	CASSLVPGNTEAFF	TGCGCCAGCAGCTTGGTGCCGGGGAACACTGAAGCTTTCTTT
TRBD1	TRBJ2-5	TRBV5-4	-	CASSPPGTGKETQYF	TGTGCCAGCAGCCCGCCCGGGACAGGGAAAGAGACCCAGTACTTC
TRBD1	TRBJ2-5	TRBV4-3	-	CASSSGQGPQETQYF	TGCGCCAGCAGCTCTGGACAGGGACCTCAAGAGACCCAGTACTTC
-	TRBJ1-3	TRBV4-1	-	CASSQDSGGNTIYF	TGCGCCAGCAGCCAAGACTCTGGCGGAAACACCATATATTTT
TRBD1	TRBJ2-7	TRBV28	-	CASSLTGNYEQYF	TGTGCCAGCAGCCTGACAGGGAACTACGAGCAGTACTTC
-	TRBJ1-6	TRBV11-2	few	CASSLETGPNSPLHF	TGTGCCAGCAGCTTAGAGACAGGCCCTAATTCACCCCTCCACTTT
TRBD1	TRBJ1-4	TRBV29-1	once	CSVVATGGGELFF	TGCAGCGTTGTCGCGACAGGGGGTGGGGAACTGTTTTTT
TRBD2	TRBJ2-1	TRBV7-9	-	CASSGTSGTNEQFF	TGTGCCAGCAGCGGGACTAGCGGGACCAATGAGCAGTTCTTC
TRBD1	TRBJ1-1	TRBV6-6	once	CASRGQAANTEAFF	TGTGCCAGCAGAGGACAGGCCGCGAACACTGAAGCTTTCTTT